The clone carrying this T cell receptor beta chain is a singleton in its sample. Its specificity is unknown. The table came from immunoSEQ multiplex PCR; TCRdb's copy has only in-frame clones and leaves some out. The sample includes tens of thousands of clones, around 70% seen only once; the top ten take roughly 4.3%. V shed 5 bases and J 0 bases; nucleotides not matched to a gene: 8. This CDR3 is 17 amino acids long. Per germline, CDR1 SGHVS and CDR2 FQNEAQ. Enrolled patients, whose metastatic non-small-cell lung cancer was chemo-refractory, received focal radiation plus CTLA-4 blockade with ipilimumab. This sample stems from a study of radiotherapy plus CTLA-4 blockade in lung cancer. Overall study findings and caveats: Peripheral blood showed expansion of tumor-derived TCR clones after radiotherapy and ipilimumab.

V and J are TRBV7-8 and TRBJ1-3; 9 bases are a match to TRBD1. Here the sequenced sample was peripheral blood, taken from a patient treated with radiotherapy plus ipilimumab. The sequence came from a human donor with non-small cell lung cancer whose response to radiotherapy plus ipilimumab could not be evaluated. The CDR3 DNA follows: TGTGCCAGCAGCAAAGCTAGGGACAGGGTCTCTGGAAACACCATATATTTT. It specifies CASSKARDRVSGNTIYF.